This T cell receptor beta chain was recorded in a study of blood T cells in healthy people across ages (dated by TCRdb to the mid-2010s). In terms of the full investigation: In model experiments, template switching captured about one uniquely barcoded TCR beta cDNA molecule for every two T cells. To track age-related changes in TCR beta repertoire diversity, the study relied on deep sequencing normalized with unique cDNA molecular identifiers. Donors were grouped into four age groups: young (average approximately 15 years), middle-aged (about 40), aged (roughly 67) and long-lived (around 80). To avoid experimental bias, donors of different ages were distributed randomly across sequencing lanes. For two donors (one aged 18 to 30 and one aged 80 or older), the study analyzed two additional independent replicas of 1 million unique cDNA reads from the same blood draw. What the research found in general, with its limitations: The long-lived group showed more naive CD4+ T cells, fewer expanded clones and increased TCR diversity than the aged group, suggesting age selection. A strong correlation was found between observed TCR beta diversity and the percentage of naive T cells measured by flow cytometry. Bulk unsorted PBMC profiling prevented conclusive comparison of naive and antigen-experienced compartments. Because the CMV infection status of the donors was unknown, age-related changes in expanded clonotypes may potentially have been confounded. As age increased, observed TCR beta diversity per million T cells dropped in a roughly linear way, and a significant reduction was already evident by age roughly 40. Estimates of total diversity based on one million sequenced T cells were regarded as lower bounds and as underestimates.

This clonotype appeared many times. The antigen it recognizes is unknown. Per-base qualities were not stored, and no clone one base away is much larger. Libraries were built with 5' RACE. Instrument on record: Illumina HiSeq 2500. The second PCR ran for roughly 6 to 11 cycles and used a J-beta primer mix along with a sample-barcoded 5' primer. A template-switch 5' adaptor carrying 12 random nucleotides introduced a unique molecular identifier onto each TCR beta cDNA molecule. At least 3 million CDR3-containing paired-end reads were obtained from each sample. First-strand cDNA synthesis was performed from all RNA using the Mint cDNA synthesis kit, with priming by a TRBC-specific oligonucleotide. Following uracil-DNA glycosylase treatment, a first 18-cycle PCR with universal primers M1SS and BC2_uni_R was performed on all cDNA. On the study's bioinformatics: For normalization, 1 million high-quality reads were randomly selected from each sample, with every read carrying a distinct molecular identifier. Reads sharing molecular identifiers were discarded rather than binned into consensus sequences. MiTCR, run with a Q25 quality threshold and the strictest error-elimination algorithm, handled CDR3 identification, clonotype clustering and error correction. A nonparametric unseen species model using Euler transformation provided a lower-bound estimate of total TCR beta diversity. In TCRdb, the public reads were trimmed at Q25 with fastp and aligned with MiXCR, with productive beta chains retained. Each record represents a unique CDR3 protein, reported with the most common genes and DNA among its rows. These V and J calls originate from TCRdb's pipeline instead of the authors' own analysis. The sample includes 1.4 million or so distinct CDR3 sequences, with approximately 43% observed a single time. The ten largest clones capture under 5% of the sample.

The germline V gene sets CDR1 to SQVTM and CDR2 to ANQGSEA. V loses 7 bases, J loses 4 bases, and the germline ends lie 10 bases apart. The CDR3 contains 11 residues, cysteine and phenylalanine counted. The sequence is cut down to CDR3 DNA, 33 bases in frame from base 1. The donors were 40 or so Caucasian individuals from Russia, aged 6 to 90 years, who were systemically healthy. Each donor gave ten milliliters of peripheral blood, collected into EDTA-treated Vacutainer tubes. Ficoll-Paque density-gradient centrifugation was used to isolate PBMCs, with at least 6 million per sample. Total RNA, at least 6 micrograms per sample, was extracted from PBMCs with Trizol reagent. Naive CD45RAhigh/CD27high T cell percentages were measured by flow cytometry on a PBMC aliquot from every donor.

Sequencing was performed on blood. The chain is encoded by TRBV29-1 joined to TRBJ1-2, with the D gene not confidently named. The origin of this receptor is a woman aged 18-29 years in good health. The bases read TGCAGCGCACCCGACATCTATGGCTACACCTTC. It translates to CSAPDIYGYTF.